The present TCR beta chain was sequenced within a study of CD8 T cells in ankylosing spondylitis. Of note for this clonotype: The target antigen is unknown.

Findings of the study overall: A CD8+ phenotype characterized the disease-linked clones, which were relatively rare in peripheral blood. Reportedly, disease-linked clones are significantly enriched in ankylosing spondylitis patients' matched synovial fluid.

The CDR3 contains 13 residues. Trimming stripped 7 bases from V and 3 bases from J, with 9 bases between. Germline V gene sequence: CDR1 KGHDR, CDR2 SFDVKD. Researchers built TCR beta libraries using quantitative 5'-RACE with molecular barcodes. From the 5' RACE reads, TCRdb called clonotypes with MiXCR, one entry per CDR3 protein. The sample comprises 300,000 to 350,000 distinct CDR3 sequences, under 25% of which are singletons, and about 3.5% rests with the top ten. This rearrangement joins TRBV24-1 to TRBJ2-1; perhaps TRBD2 as D (5 bases). This clonotype was obtained from a female donor with ankylosing spondylitis or in good health (not recorded which). The source material was blood, either unsorted or a sorted T cell fraction (not recorded which). Written as DNA, the CDR3 is TGTGCCACCAGCACGGGGTTCTACAATGAGCAGTTCTTC. Translated: CATSTGFYNEQFF.